In its sample, the clone carrying this T cell receptor beta chain was seen a few times. What it recognizes is unknown. V lost 5 bases to trimming and J lost 0 bases, with 13 bases between them. Germline lookup yields CDR1 MNHEY and CDR2 SVGEGT. The CDR3 runs 15 residues. The record originates from a study of T-cell reconstitution after alpha-beta-depleted transplantation in children. Unique molecular identifiers were incorporated during preparation of the TCRbeta library. TCRdb processed the PCR reads anew with MiXCR; each CDR3 protein has one entry. This table holds approximately 47,000 distinct CDR3 sequences, roughly half found once. Study outcomes and limitations: Several hundred expanded graft clones reportedly gave rise to the alpha-beta T cells present about two months after transplant. The authors attributed T-cell counts and diversity one year after transplant mostly to newly produced T cells. At day 60, the high TCRbeta diversity found in some patients originated from recipient T cells and thymic progenitors that had survived.

The clonotype was recovered from a boy under two years old with SCID, due to receive a stem cell transplant. Sequences were derived from peripheral blood, sampled before TCRalphabeta/CD19-depleted stem cell transplant. The chain carries TRBV6-2 or TRBV6-3 and TRBJ1-1, with a tentative D call TRBD1 (5 bases). CDR3 protein: CASSGTYTLNTEAFF. As DNA, the CDR3 is TGTGCCAGCAGTGGGACCTACACGTTGAACACTGAAGCTTTCTTT.